The source of this T cell receptor (beta chain) is a study of T cells in localized non-small cell lung cancer. Study observations and caveats: Owing to sequencing of a solitary tumor region, heterogeneity cannot be discounted. A median of around 58 clones ranked among the top 100 in tumor appeared in adjacent lung. It was uninvolved adjacent lung that showed the highest T cell clonality, exceeding tumor.

Of note for this clone: What it binds is not known.

TCRdb keeps only in-frame clones here, not all; method: immunoSEQ multiplex PCR. The profile shows over 20,000 clones, approximately 88% of them singletons. CDR1 is LGHNA and CDR2 is YNFKEQ in the germline V gene. Trimming cost V 0 bases and J 2 bases, with 8 bases left between them. CDR3 length equals 14 residues. This receptor was identified in a male donor at least 60 years old with stage II lung adenocarcinoma. The chain uses TRBV4-2 and TRBJ2-7; no reliable D call. The source was peripheral blood mononuclear cells, collected before any cancer treatment. The CDR3 region has the DNA TGTGCCAGCAGCCAAGATCGCAGCACCTACGAGCAGTACTTC. This gives the protein CASSQDRSTYEQYF.